This T cell receptor beta chain comes out of a study of blood T cell repertoires in COVID-19. Turning to the study itself: COVID-19 samples from acute and convalescent phases originated in the United States, Italy and Spain.

Seattle's enrolled individuals joined amid active infection and were then monitored longitudinally. Looked up from germline, CDR1 is SEHNR and CDR2 is FQNEAQ (reference sequence). Unmatched junction bases numbered 10, after V lost 6 bases and J lost 6 bases. The CDR3 extends over 15 amino acids. In the authors' methods: The authors estimated nucleated cell counts from reference gene primer amplification. This table comes from immunoSEQ multiplex PCR, and its TCRdb copy is limited to in-frame clones, with some not included. The DNA gave D and trimming, while V, J and clone size come from that table. The data contain some 200,000 clones, 65% to 90% of them singletons.

This clonotype was sampled from a woman aged 70-85 years with COVID-19, enrolled during active disease. The sequenced material came from peripheral blood. The V call is TRBV7-9, the J call TRBJ1-5, with TRBD1 matching over 8 bases. In DNA form, the CDR3 reads TGTGCCAGCAGTAACTATTCAGGGACAGGTCAGCCCCAGCATTTT. Translation gives CASSNYSGTGQPQHF. The full variable domain, rest sourced from reference TRBV7-9 and TRBJ1-5, is DTGVSQNPRHKITKRGQNVTFRCDPISEHNRLYWYRQTLGQGPEFLTYFQNEAQLEKSRLLSDRFSAERPKGSFSTLEIQRTEQGDSAMYLCASSNYSGTGQPQHFGDGTRLSIL.